Shown below are 28 T cell receptor beta chains from a single sample sequenced in a study of blood T cell repertoires in COVID-19. Repertoires were generated with immunoSEQ multiplex PCR, while TCRdb's copy carries only in-frame clones and drops some. The sample has about 170,000 clones, approximately 80% seen once. Sample: peripheral blood. These receptors were obtained from a woman aged 60 to 75 with acute or convalescent COVID-19.

This clone was seen only once. The V gene is TRBV6-1, the J gene TRBJ2-1; 8 nucleotides line up with TRBD1. Per the germline V gene, CDR1 is MNHNS and CDR2 is SASEGT. Germline trimming cut 3 bases from V and 8 bases from J; bases unmatched to any gene: 3. The CDR3 spans 13 residues. CDR3 in amino acids: CASSDRQGYEQFF. In DNA, the CDR3 is TGTGCCAGCAGTGACAGACAGGGGTATGAGCAGTTCTTC.

This chain uses TRBV12-3 or TRBV12-4 with TRBJ1-4; no clear D. V shed 3 bases and J shed 4 bases, with 6 bases lying between them. This CDR3 has 13 amino acids. This chain's CDR3 is CASSFNSNEKLFF. DNA for the CDR3: TGTGCCAGCAGTTTCAACAGTAATGAAAAACTGTTTTTT.

The CDR3 sequence is CAISDGGSQPQHF. In nucleotides, the CDR3 is TGTGCCATCAGTGATGGGGGGAGCCAGCCCCAGCATTTT. The J gene is TRBJ1-5, the V gene TRBV10-3; a possible D gene is TRBD1 (5 bases). The germline V and J ends were trimmed by 3 bases and 7 bases, with 10 bases remaining between them. The CDR3 contains 13 residues. Germline V gene sequence: CDR1 ENHRY, CDR2 SYGVKD.

V is TRBV5-4 and J is TRBJ2-2; 7 nucleotides agree with TRBD2. Germline CDR1 SGHNT, CDR2 YYREEE (reference sequence). After removal of 7 bases from V and 5 bases from J, the junction contained 11 bases not matched to a gene. The CDR3 spans 15 residues. The CDR3 here is CASWGSGGGTGELFF. The DNA for the CDR3 is TGTGCCAGCTGGGGATCGGGAGGCGGGACCGGGGAGCTGTTTTTT. Full variable domain (remainder filled in from reference TRBV5-4 and TRBJ2-2): ETGVTQSPTHLIKTRGQQVTLRCSSQSGHNTVSWYQQALGQGPQFIFQYYREEENGRGNFPPRFSGLQFPNYSSELNVNALELDDSALYLCASWGSGGGTGELFFGEGSRLTVL.

This chain links TRBV19 with TRBJ2-1, with 8 bases lining up with TRBD1. The germline V gene encodes CDR1 LNHDA and CDR2 SQIVND (reference sequence). Unmatched junction bases numbered 8, after V lost 10 bases and J lost 3 bases. This CDR3 region has 14 residues. As DNA, the CDR3 is TGTGCCACCGGAGCTGGACAGGGCTACAATGAGCAGTTCTTC. Encoded protein: CATGAGQGYNEQFF.

The rearrangement joins TRBV6-6 to TRBJ2-2; weak D call: TRBD2 (5 bases). There are 15 residues in the CDR3. V shed 2 bases and J shed 7 bases, with 14 bases lying between them. From germline, CDR1 is MNHNY and CDR2 SVGAGI (reference sequence). CDR3 loop: CASSYLGSRGGELFF. CDR3 DNA sequence: TGTGCCAGCAGTTACCTGGGTTCCCGGGGCGGGGAGCTGTTTTTT.

This sequence joins TRBV2 and TRBJ1-5; D is ambiguous. This CDR3 is 15 amino acids long. V lost 4 bases and J lost 0, with 10 bases in between. Germline V gene data show CDR1 as SNHLY and CDR2 as FYNNEI. This chain's CDR3 is CASSGEGYSNQPQHF. The CDR3 region has the DNA TGTGCCAGCAGTGGGGAGGGCTATAGCAATCAGCCCCAGCATTTT.

The gene calls are TRBV7-9 and TRBJ1-1, with D tentatively TRBD1 (5 bases). The V end was cut by 5 bases, the J end by 1 base, with 17 bases between. Germline CDR1 reads SEHNR; CDR2 reads FQNEAQ (reference sequence). The CDR3 spans 16 residues. For the CDR3, the DNA is TGTGCCAGCAGCCCCAGGGAGGGGACCGAGAACACTGAAGCTTTCTTT. The encoded protein is CASSPREGTENTEAFF.

CDR3 sequence (DNA): TGTGCCAGCAGTGAGGCGGGGGGGAATCTTGAGCAGTTCTTC. Encoded protein: CASSEAGGNLEQFF. The rearrangement joins TRBV25-1 to TRBJ2-1, with 9 bases fitting TRBD2. Trimming at V came to 3 bases and at J to 9 bases, leaving 6 bases not matched to a gene. CDR1 is MGHDK and CDR2 is SYGVNS in the germline V gene. This CDR3 has 14 residues.

The genes are TRBV24-1 and TRBJ1-3; D remains unclear. Trimming took 6 bases from V and 4 from J, leaving 9 bases between them. Germline CDR1 and CDR2: KGHDR and SFDVKD. This CDR3 spans 13 amino acids. The CDR3, as DNA: TGTGCCACCAGTAGCTGGGAGGGAAACACCATATATTTT. Encoded protein: CATSSWEGNTIYF.

The rearrangement joins TRBV7-9 to TRBJ2-5, with 11 bases aligning to TRBD2. The CDR3 spans 16 residues. The V gene end was trimmed by 5 bases and the J gene end by 5 bases; junction bases not matched to a gene: 10. CDR1 is SEHNR and CDR2 is FQNEAQ in the germline V gene (reference sequence). DNA for the CDR3: TGTGCCAGCAGCCCCCGGGGTAGCGGGGGGGCGGAGACCCAGTACTTC. Amino acid sequence: CASSPRGSGGAETQYF.

The count of this clone is one. This chain uses TRBV6-2 or TRBV6-3 with TRBJ2-7; 10 nucleotides line up with TRBD2. The V gene end was trimmed by 4 bases and the J gene end by 2 bases; junction bases not matched to a gene: 8. This CDR3 comprises 16 residues. Germline V lookup: CDR1 MNHEY, CDR2 SVGEGT. DNA of the CDR3: TGTGCCAGCAGTTCCCATAGCGGGGGGTATACCTACGAGCAGTACTTC. Residues: CASSSHSGGYTYEQYF.

This clone has just a few counts. This chain uses TRBV5-8 with TRBJ2-1; 8 bases are a match to TRBD1. CDR1 and CDR2 (germline): SGHTS, YDEGEE. Unmatched junction bases numbered 1, after V lost 0 bases and J lost 2 bases. The CDR3 is made up of 15 amino acids. The CDR3 bases are TGTGCCAGCAGCTTGGTACAGGGGGCCTACAATGAGCAGTTCTTC. Protein product: CASSLVQGAYNEQFF.

The V call is TRBV21-1, the J call TRBJ1-3; TRBD1 was called by the table and not checked on the DNA. TRBV21-1 is termed a pseudogene. This CDR3 spans 18 amino acids. The CDR3 DNA follows: TGTGCCAGCAGCAGGAGCCGCAGGGGCAGGGCCTCTGGAAACACCATATATTTT. As protein: CASSRSRRGRASGNTIYF.

V is TRBV9 and J is TRBJ1-4; 10 positions match TRBD1. The V and J ends lost 0 bases and 5 bases, in that order; junction bases with no gene match: 7. There are 17 residues in the CDR3. The V gene's germline CDR1 is SGDLS and CDR2 YYNGEE. This chain's CDR3 is CASSVGTGGSVNEKLFF. Here the CDR3 DNA reads TGTGCCAGCAGCGTAGGGACAGGGGGTTCGGTAAATGAAAAACTGTTTTTT.

This clone was seen once. This rearrangement joins TRBV27 to TRBJ2-3; tentatively, D is TRBD1 (6 bases). The germline CDR1 and CDR2 sequences are MNHEY and SMNVEV (reference sequence). There are 15 residues in the CDR3. Trimming shortened V by 5 bases and J by 1 base, and 13 bases separated the two germline ends. This CDR3 is CASSRGTGGTDTQYF. For the CDR3, the DNA is TGTGCCAGCAGTAGGGGGACCGGGGGCACAGATACGCAGTATTTT.

This chain connects TRBV7-2 to TRBJ1-6; 7 bases map to TRBD1. The CDR3 is 13 residues long. The V and J ends lost 5 bases and 9 bases, in that order; junction bases with no gene match: 4. Looked up from germline, CDR1 is SGHTA and CDR2 is FQGNSA. In nucleotides, the CDR3 is TGTGCCAGCAGCAACGACAGGGTTTCACCCCTCCACTTT. Translated: CASSNDRVSPLHF.

V is TRBV10-3 and J is TRBJ1-6; 7 positions agree with TRBD1. V dropped 4 bases and J dropped 9; count of bases not matched to a gene: 9. CDR1 and CDR2 from the germline V gene are ENHRY and SYGVKD. This CDR3 has 15 residues. CDR3 region: CAISADRVGGSPLHF. The DNA of the CDR3 is TGTGCCATCAGTGCAGACAGGGTTGGGGGTTCACCCCTCCACTTT.

The chain employs TRBV9 and TRBJ2-5, with D perhaps TRBD2 (6 bases). V lost 4 bases and J 5 bases, leaving 21 bases between the germline ends. The germline V gene has CDR1 SGDLS and CDR2 YYNGEE. The CDR3 consists of 16 residues. The CDR3 loop reads CASSSSPGLRAETQYF. The CDR3 DNA follows: TGTGCCAGCAGCTCTAGCCCGGGACTCCGGGCGGAGACCCAGTACTTC.

This sequence joins TRBV7-8 and TRBJ2-7, with 11 nucleotides matching TRBD2. Unmatched junction bases numbered 7, after V lost 1 base and J lost 2 bases. CDR1 and CDR2 (germline): SGHVS, FQNEAQ. This CDR3 is 17 amino acids long. In DNA, the CDR3 is TGTGCCAGCAGCTTAGTACTAGCGGGGGCCAAAGCCTACGAGCAGTACTTC. Its translation is CASSLVLAGAKAYEQYF.

V and J are TRBV10-3 and TRBJ2-3, with 13 bases aligning to TRBD2. CDR1 is ENHRY and CDR2 is SYGVKD in the germline V gene. V trimming: 11 bases; J trimming: 1 base; junction bases outside the gene matches: 9. The CDR3 totals 16 residues. The CDR3 bases are TGTGCCTTCGGCGCAGGACTAGCGGGGGGCACAGATACGCAGTATTTT. It codes for CAFGAGLAGGTDTQYF.

The chain is built from TRBV29-1 and TRBJ2-2; perhaps TRBD2 as D (6 bases). This CDR3 comprises 16 residues. V gave up 4 bases and J gave up 1 base, with 16 bases separating them. The germline V gene has CDR1 SQVTM and CDR2 ANQGSEA. The CDR3 bases are TGCAGCGTTGGCGTCGGGGGAAACAAGAACACCGGGGAGCTGTTTTTT. This sequence encodes CSVGVGGNKNTGELFF.

This chain joins TRBV5-6 and TRBJ2-2; D is unresolved. CDR3 length: 14 residues. The V gene lost 4 bases and the J gene lost 2 bases, with 9 bases spanning the gap. Germline CDR1 reads SGHDT; CDR2 reads YYEEEE. The CDR3 sequence is CASSPDSNTGELFF. As DNA, the CDR3 is TGTGCCAGCAGCCCTGACTCCAACACCGGGGAGCTGTTTTTT. The variable domain in full, completed from reference TRBV5-6 and TRBJ2-2, reads DAGVTQSPTHLIKTRGQQVTLRCSPKSGHDTVSWYQQALGQGPQFIFQYYEEEERQRGNFPDRFSGHQFPNYSSELNVNALLLGDSALYLCASSPDSNTGELFFGEGSRLTVL.

The chain links TRBV9 to TRBJ2-5; 8 bases fit TRBD1. This CDR3 contains 16 residues. From germline, CDR1 is SGDLS and CDR2 YYNGEE. Trimming took 2 bases from V and 2 from J; bases not matched to a gene: 8. CDR3: CASSVGTGGGQETQYF. CDR3 sequence (DNA): TGTGCCAGCAGCGTGGGGACAGGCGGAGGTCAAGAGACCCAGTACTTC.

This sequence joins TRBV11-2 and TRBJ1-5; TRBD1 is a possible D gene (5 bases). CDR1 and CDR2 from the germline V gene are SGHAT and FQNNGV. V dropped 2 bases and J dropped 7 bases, with 18 bases sitting between them. CDR3 length: 16 amino acids. The CDR3 spells CASSLHSPGQAQPQHF. The DNA of the CDR3 is TGTGCCAGCAGCTTACACTCCCCAGGGCAGGCACAGCCCCAGCATTTT.

About this clone: An end of the junction differs from the germline gene, which may be a read error. The rearrangement joins TRBV23-1 to TRBJ2-4, with 11 bases fitting TRBD1. TRBV23-1 is an ORF; its function is uncertain. The CDR3 is 14 residues long. CDR3 coding DNA: TGTAGATGTTGGGACAGGGGGGGCAAAAACATTCAGTACTTC. Translated, it gives CRCWDRGGKNIQYF.

This clone turned up a few times. The rearrangement links TRBV3-1 (or the pseudogene TRBV3-2) to TRBJ2-2; 8 nucleotides agree with TRBD2. The J segment lost 5 bases and the V segment lost 0 bases, leaving 11 bases of the junction unmatched. This CDR3 is built from 18 residues. Germline V gene sequence: CDR1 LGHDT, CDR2 YNNKEL (reference sequence). This chain's CDR3 is CASSQESRLAGLTGELFF. For the CDR3, the DNA is TGTGCCAGCAGCCAAGAAAGTCGGCTAGCGGGCTTGACCGGGGAGCTGTTTTTT.

The genes are TRBV11-2 and TRBJ1-4, with TRBD1 matching over 8 bases. V lost 6 bases to trimming and J lost 0 bases; unmatched junction nucleotides: 15. Germline CDR1 is SGHAT and CDR2 is FQNNGV. The CDR3 has 19 residues. CDR3 sequence: CASRDSTGGQLPTNEKLFF. CDR3 DNA: TGTGCCAGCAGGGACTCTACAGGGGGACAACTTCCAACTAATGAAAAACTGTTTTTT.